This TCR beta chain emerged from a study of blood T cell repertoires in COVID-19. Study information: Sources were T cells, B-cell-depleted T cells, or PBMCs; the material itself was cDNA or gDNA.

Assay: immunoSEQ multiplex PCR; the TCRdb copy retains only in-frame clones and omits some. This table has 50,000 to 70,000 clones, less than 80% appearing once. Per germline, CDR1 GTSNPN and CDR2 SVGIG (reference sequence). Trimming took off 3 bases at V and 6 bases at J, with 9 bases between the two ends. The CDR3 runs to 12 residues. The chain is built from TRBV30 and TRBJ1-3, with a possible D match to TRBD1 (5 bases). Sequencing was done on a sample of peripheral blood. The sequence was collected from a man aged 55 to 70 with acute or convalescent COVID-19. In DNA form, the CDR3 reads TGTGCCTGGAGAAGGGGTATAAACACCATATATTTT. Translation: CAWRRGINTIYF. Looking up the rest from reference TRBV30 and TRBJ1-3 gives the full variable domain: SQTIHQWPATLVQPVGSPLSLECTVEGTSNPNLYWYRQAAGRGLQLLFYSVGIGQISSEVPQNLSASRPQDRQFILSSKKLLLSDSGFYLCAWRRGINTIYFGEGSWLTVV.